This T cell receptor beta chain was recovered during a study of blood T cell repertoires in COVID-19. Study-level information: Samples of COVID-19 (acute and convalescent) were obtained from the United States, Italy and Spain. Nucleic acid was either cDNA or gDNA, and it came from T cells, B-cell-depleted T cells, or PBMCs.

The CDR3 has 13 residues. V dropped 0 bases and J dropped 8 bases, with 10 bases sitting between them. Germline V gene lookup returns CDR1 GTSNPN and CDR2 SVGIG (reference sequence). Per the original data handling: Amplified reference gene primers provided the basis for estimating nucleated cell counts. Sequencing used immunoSEQ multiplex PCR; TCRdb keeps in-frame clones, though not all of them. The V and J calls and clone size come from that table; D and trimming were worked out from the DNA. The sample has more than 250,000 clones, about 91% seen once. Clinical history as reported by participants underpinned cohort assignment.

Sequenced material: PBMCs or T cells enriched from blood (not recorded which). The sequence derives from a woman between 35 and 50 years old with acute COVID-19. This rearrangement joins TRBV30 to TRBJ1-4, with a tentative D call TRBD1 (5 bases). The CDR3 bases are TGTGCCTGGAGTGTAGACAGAACCGAAAAACTGTTTTTT. This encodes CAWSVDRTEKLFF. Variable domain in full (rest from reference TRBV30 and TRBJ1-4): SQTIHQWPATLVQPVGSPLSLECTVEGTSNPNLYWYRQAAGRGLQLLFYSVGIGQISSEVPQNLSASRPQDRQFILSSKKLLLSDSGFYLCAWSVDRTEKLFFGSGTQLSVL.